This T cell receptor beta chain originates from a study of blood T cell repertoires in COVID-19. Study as a whole: PBMCs, B-cell-depleted T cells, or T cells provided the cDNA or gDNA that made up the material.

CDR3 length: 16 amino acids. The V gene end was trimmed by 4 bases and the J gene end by 4 bases; junction bases not matched to a gene: 8. The germline V gene has CDR1 LGHNT and CDR2 FRNRAP. Authors' methods: Scientists estimated how many nucleated cells there were by amplifying reference gene primers. Method: immunoSEQ multiplex PCR; TCRdb's copy keeps in-frame clones and lacks some. D and trimming come from the DNA, and the V and J calls and clone size come from that table. Of 90,000 to 120,000 clones listed, around 89% are singletons. Sequenced input: peripheral blood. The rearrangement uses TRBV12-5 and TRBJ2-1; 9 bases agree with TRBD1. This TCR came from a man aged 50 to 60 with active or convalescent COVID-19. The CDR3 region is CASGWEPGQGYNEQFF. DNA of the CDR3: TGTGCTAGTGGTTGGGAACCGGGACAGGGATACAATGAGCAGTTCTTC.